This TCR beta chain was sequenced during a study of CD8 T cells in Susac syndrome. Study as a whole: Sequencing included Susac syndrome patients, over five of them with active disease and under ten in remission.

The CDR3 is made up of 14 amino acids. The ends lost 4 bases at V and 7 bases at J; junction bases unmatched: 6. A quantity of about 0.5 to 1 ug RNA underwent reverse transcription using random hexamers. Amplification of TCR beta CDR3 spanned 54 Vbeta and 13 Jbeta via immunoSEQ multiplex PCR. MiXCR, run by TCRdb on the immunoSEQ multiplex PCR reads, gives a single entry per CDR3 protein. The sample includes around 200,000 distinct CDR3 sequences, approximately 95% of them seen just once. The authors negatively isolated CD8+ and CD4+ T cells and FACS-enriched TEMRA cells. The sequenced material came from CD4+ T cells from PBMCs. The chain couples TRBV12-3 or TRBV12-4 to TRBJ2-3; 9 bases are shared with TRBD2. The receptor was derived from a human donor with Susac syndrome. The CDR3 here is CASSYSGGGNTQYF. The CDR3 DNA follows: TGTGCCAGCAGTTATAGCGGGGGAGGAAATACGCAGTATTTT.